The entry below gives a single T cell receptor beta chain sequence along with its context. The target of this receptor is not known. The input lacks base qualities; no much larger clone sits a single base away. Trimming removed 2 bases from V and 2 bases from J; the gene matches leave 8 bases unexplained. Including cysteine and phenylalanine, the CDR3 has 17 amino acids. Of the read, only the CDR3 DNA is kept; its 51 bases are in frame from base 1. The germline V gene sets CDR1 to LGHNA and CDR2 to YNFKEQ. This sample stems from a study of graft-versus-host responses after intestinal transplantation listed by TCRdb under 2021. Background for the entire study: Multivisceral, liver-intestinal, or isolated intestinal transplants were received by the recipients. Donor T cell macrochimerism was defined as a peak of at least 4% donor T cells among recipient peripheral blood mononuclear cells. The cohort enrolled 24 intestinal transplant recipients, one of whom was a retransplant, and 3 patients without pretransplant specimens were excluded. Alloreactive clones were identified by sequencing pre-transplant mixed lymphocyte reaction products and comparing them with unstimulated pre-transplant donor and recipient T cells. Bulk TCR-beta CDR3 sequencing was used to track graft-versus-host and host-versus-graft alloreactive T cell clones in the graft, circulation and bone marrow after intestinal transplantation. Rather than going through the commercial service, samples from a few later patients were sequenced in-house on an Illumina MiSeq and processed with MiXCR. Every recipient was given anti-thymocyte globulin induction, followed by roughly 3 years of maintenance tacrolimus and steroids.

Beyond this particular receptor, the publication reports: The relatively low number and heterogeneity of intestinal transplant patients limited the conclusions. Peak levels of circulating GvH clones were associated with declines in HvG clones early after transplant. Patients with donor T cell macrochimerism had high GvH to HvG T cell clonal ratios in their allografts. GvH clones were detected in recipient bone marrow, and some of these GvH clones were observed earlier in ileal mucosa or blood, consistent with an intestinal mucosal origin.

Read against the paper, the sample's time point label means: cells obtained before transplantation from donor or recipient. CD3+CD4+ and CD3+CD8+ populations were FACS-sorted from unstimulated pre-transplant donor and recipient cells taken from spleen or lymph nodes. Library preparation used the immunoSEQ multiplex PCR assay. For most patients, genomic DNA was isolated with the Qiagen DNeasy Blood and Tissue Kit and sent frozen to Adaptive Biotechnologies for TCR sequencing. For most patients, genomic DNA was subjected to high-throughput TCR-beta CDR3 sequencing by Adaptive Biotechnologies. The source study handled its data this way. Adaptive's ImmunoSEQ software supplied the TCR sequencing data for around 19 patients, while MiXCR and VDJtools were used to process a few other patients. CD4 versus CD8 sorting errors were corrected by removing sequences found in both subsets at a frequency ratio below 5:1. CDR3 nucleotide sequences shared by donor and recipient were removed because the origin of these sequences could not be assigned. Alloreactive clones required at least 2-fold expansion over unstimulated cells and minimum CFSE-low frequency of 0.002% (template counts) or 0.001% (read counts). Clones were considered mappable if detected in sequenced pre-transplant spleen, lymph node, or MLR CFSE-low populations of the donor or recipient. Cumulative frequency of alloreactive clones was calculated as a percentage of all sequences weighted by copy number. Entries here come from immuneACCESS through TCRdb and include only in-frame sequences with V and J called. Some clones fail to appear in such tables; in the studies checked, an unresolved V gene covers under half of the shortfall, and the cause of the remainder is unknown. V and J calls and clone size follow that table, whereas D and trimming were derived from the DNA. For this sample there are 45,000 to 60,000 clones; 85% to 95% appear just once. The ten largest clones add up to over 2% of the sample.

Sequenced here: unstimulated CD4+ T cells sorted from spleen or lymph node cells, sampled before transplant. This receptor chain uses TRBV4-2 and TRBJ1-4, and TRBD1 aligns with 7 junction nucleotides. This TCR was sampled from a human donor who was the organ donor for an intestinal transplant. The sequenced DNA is TGTGCCAGCAGCCAAATGAGGGGGCTAGGTACTAATGAAAAACTGTTTTTT. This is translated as CASSQMRGLGTNEKLFF.